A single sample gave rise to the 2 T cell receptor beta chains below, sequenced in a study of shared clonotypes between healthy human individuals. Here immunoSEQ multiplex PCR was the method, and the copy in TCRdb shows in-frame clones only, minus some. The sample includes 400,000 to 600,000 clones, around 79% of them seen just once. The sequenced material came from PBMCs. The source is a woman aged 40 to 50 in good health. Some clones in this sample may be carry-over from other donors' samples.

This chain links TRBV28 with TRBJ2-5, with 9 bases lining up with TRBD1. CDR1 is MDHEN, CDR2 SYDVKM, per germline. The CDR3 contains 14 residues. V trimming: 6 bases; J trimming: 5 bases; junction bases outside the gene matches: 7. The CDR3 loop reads CASSGTGSWETQYF. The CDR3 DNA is TGTGCCAGCAGCGGGACAGGGTCGTGGGAGACCCAGTACTTC. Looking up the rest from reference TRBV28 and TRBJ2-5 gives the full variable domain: DVKVTQSSRYLVKRTGEKVFLECVQDMDHENMFWYRQDPGLGLRLIYFSYDVKMKEKGDIPEGYSVSREKKERFSLILESASTNQTSMYLCASSGTGSWETQYFGPGTRLLVL.

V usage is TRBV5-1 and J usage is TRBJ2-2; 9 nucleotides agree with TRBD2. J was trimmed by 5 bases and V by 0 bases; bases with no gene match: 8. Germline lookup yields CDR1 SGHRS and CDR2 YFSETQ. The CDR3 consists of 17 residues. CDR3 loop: CASSLAGGGRVTGELFF. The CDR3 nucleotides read TGCGCCAGCAGCTTGGCCGGCGGCGGGAGGGTGACCGGGGAGCTGTTTTTT. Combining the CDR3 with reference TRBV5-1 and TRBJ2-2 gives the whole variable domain KAGVTQTPRYLIKTRGQQVTLSCSPISGHRSVSWYQQTPGQGLQFLFEYFSETQRNKGNFPGRFSGRQFSNSRSEMNVSTLELGDSALYLCASSLAGGGRVTGELFFGEGSRLTVL.